These T cell receptor beta chains were read from a single sample in a study of response to subunit inactivated influenza vaccine. TCRdb ran MiXCR on the RT-PCR reads and lists one entry per CDR3 protein. The sample includes about 570,000 distinct CDR3 sequences, about 11% of them seen just once. Separately, the same data were catalogued under a study of T cells expressing NK-cell markers.

Material: PBMCs from blood, obtained on the day of vaccination. The origin of the receptors is a man in his fifties or sixties who received an inactivated influenza vaccine. CDR3s include the opening cysteine and the closing phenylalanine or tryptophan. The D gene is left open where the match is weak. Only part of the rows carry a size: once, few, many, or a class if the clone is expanded.

j_gene,v_gene,abundance,d_gene,len,CDR3aa,CDR3nt
TRBJ2-1,TRBV27,few,TRBD1,15,CASSPDGTGGSEQFF,TGTGCCAGCAGTCCCGACGGGACAGGGGGCAGTGAGCAGTTCTTC
TRBJ2-2,TRBV10-3,few,.,15,CAISAGHPNTGELFF,TGTGCCATCAGTGCTGGTCACCCGAACACCGGGGAGCTGTTTTTT
TRBJ2-1,TRBV5-1,many,TRBD2,15,CASSPGLAGNNEQFF,TGTGCCAGCTCACCGGGACTAGCGGGGAACAATGAGCAGTTCTTC
TRBJ2-1,TRBV5-1,.,TRBD2,17,CACSPTLMSGGGNEQFF,TGCGCCTGCAGCCCCACCTTAATGAGCGGGGGGGGCAATGAGCAGTTCTTC
TRBJ2-1,TRBV6-4,.,.,15,CASSDGHSAGTVQFF,TGTGCCAGCAGTGACGGACATAGTGCTGGGACTGTGCAGTTCTTC
TRBJ2-3,TRBV4-2,few,TRBD2,17,CASSQEAASGSTDTQYF,TGTGCCAGCAGCCAAGAGGCAGCTAGCGGGAGTACAGATACGCAGTATTTT
TRBJ2-7,TRBV6-1,.,TRBD1,13,CASPGQYTYEQYF,TGTGCCAGCCCGGGACAGTATACCTACGAGCAGTACTTC
TRBJ2-7,TRBV11-2,.,.,17,CASSLGPIGGASSEQYF,TGTGCCAGCAGCTTAGGGCCCATCGGGGGAGCAAGTAGCGAGCAGTACTTC
TRBJ1-6,TRBV5-1,.,.,15,CASSLDGRYNSPLHF,TGCGCCAGCAGCTTGGATGGTCGCTATAATTCACCCCTCCACTTT
TRBJ2-4,TRBV20-1,.,TRBD1,13,CSAGLGRGNIQYF,TGCAGTGCAGGTCTGGGCAGGGGGAACATTCAGTACTTC
TRBJ1-5,TRBV12-3/TRBV12-4,many,.,12,CASSLGSRPQHF,TGTGCCAGCAGTTTAGGGTCAAGGCCCCAGCATTTT
TRBJ2-3,TRBV4-3,.,TRBD2,16,CASSQSSGGVTDTQYF,TGCGCCAGCAGCCAATCTAGCGGGGGGGTCACAGATACGCAGTATTTT
TRBJ2-5,TRBV12-3/TRBV12-4,.,.,15,CASSFRPGLGETQYF,TGTGCCAGCAGTTTTAGGCCAGGCCTGGGGGAGACCCAGTACTTC
TRBJ2-5,TRBV10-3,.,TRBD2,15,CAISGGAGGRETQYF,TGTGCCATCAGTGGAGGAGCGGGGGGGAGAGAGACCCAGTACTTC
TRBJ1-6,TRBV5-1,.,TRBD1,14,CASSPGQGSSPLHF,TGCGCCAGCAGCCCGGGACAGGGAAGTTCACCCCTCCACTTT
TRBJ2-7,TRBV7-9,few,.,14,CASSASGNYYEQYF,TGTGCCAGCAGCGCTTCAGGGAATTACTACGAGCAGTACTTC
TRBJ1-5,TRBV12-3/TRBV12-4,.,TRBD1,18,CASTNTGTGTYSNQPQHF,TGTGCCAGCACCAATACCGGGACAGGGACATATAGCAATCAGCCCCAGCATTTT
TRBJ2-1,TRBV7-6,few,TRBD2,15,CASSPTSVSYNEQFF,TGTGCCAGCAGCCCAACTAGCGTCTCCTACAATGAGCAGTTCTTC
TRBJ2-5,TRBV4-1,many,.,13,CASSQGLQETQYF,TGTGCCAGCAGCCAGGGACTCCAAGAGACCCAGTACTTC
TRBJ2-7,TRBV18,once,TRBD2,14,CASSPAGTSYEQYF,TGTGCCAGCTCACCTGCCGGGACTAGTTACGAGCAGTACTTC
TRBJ1-1,TRBV5-1,few,.,15,CASSLAGSMNTEAFF,TGCGCCAGCAGCTTGGCCGGGAGCATGAACACTGAAGCTTTCTTT
TRBJ2-7,TRBV3-1,many,.,15,CASSRNGGSSYEQYF,TGTGCCAGCAGCCGAAATGGGGGCAGCTCCTACGAGCAGTACTTC
TRBJ1-2,TRBV12-3/TRBV12-4,many,.,12,CASSLRGHGYTF,TGTGCCAGCAGTTTAAGGGGTCATGGCTACACCTTC
TRBJ2-1,TRBV6-2/TRBV6-3,few,.,14,CASSPRGVYNEQFF,TGTGCCAGCAGTCCAAGGGGTGTTTACAATGAGCAGTTCTTC
TRBJ2-1,TRBV7-9,.,TRBD1,14,CASSSRTGWNEQFF,TGTGCCAGCAGCTCCAGGACAGGGTGGAATGAGCAGTTCTTC
TRBJ2-3,TRBV6-2/TRBV6-3,.,TRBD1,16,CASTADRPLSTDTQYF,TGTGCCAGCACCGCGGACAGGCCACTTAGCACAGATACGCAGTATTTT
TRBJ1-4,TRBV28,few,.,15,CASNTQGFGQEKLFF,TGTGCCAGCAACACCCAGGGGTTCGGACAGGAAAAACTGTTTTTT
TRBJ2-3,TRBV19,few,.,17,CGSSISDYGGGTDTQYF,TGTGGCAGTAGTATTTCTGACTACGGCGGGGGCACAGATACGCAGTATTTT
TRBJ1-1,TRBV20-1,many,.,13,CSQRGGVHTEAFF,TGCAGTCAGAGGGGGGGGGTCCACACTGAAGCTTTCTTT
TRBJ1-3,TRBV12-3/TRBV12-4,few,TRBD1,14,CASHEGAMGNTIYF,TGTGCCAGCCATGAGGGGGCGATGGGAAACACCATATATTTT
TRBJ1-2,TRBV4-1,many,.,14,CASSQDRAGDGYTF,TGCGCCAGCAGCCAAGATCGGGCAGGGGATGGCTACACCTTC
TRBJ2-6,TRBV6-5,.,TRBD1,18,CASSYSRQGDSGANVLTF,TGTGCCAGCAGTTATTCCCGACAGGGAGACTCTGGGGCCAACGTCCTGACTTTC
TRBJ1-1,TRBV12-3/TRBV12-4,few,.,14,CASSGTGQNTEAFF,TGTGCCAGCAGTGGAACAGGCCAGAACACTGAAGCTTTCTTT
TRBJ2-5,TRBV29-1,many,TRBD2,15,CSVEGLAAHQETQYF,TGCAGCGTTGAAGGGCTAGCGGCCCACCAAGAGACCCAGTACTTC
TRBJ2-3,TRBV12-3/TRBV12-4,.,.,19,CASSLVDRGRGVSTDTQYF,TGTGCCAGCAGTTTAGTCGACAGGGGACGGGGGGTGAGCACAGATACGCAGTATTTT
TRBJ2-5,TRBV5-5,.,.,14,CASRFNVYQETQYF,TGTGCCAGCCGTTTCAACGTGTACCAAGAGACCCAGTACTTC
TRBJ2-3,TRBV2,few,TRBD2,14,CASNAGGPTDTQYF,TGTGCCAGCAATGCGGGAGGGCCGACAGATACGCAGTATTTT
TRBJ2-7,TRBV5-1,.,.,14,CASSPGGTAYEQYF,TGCGCCAGCAGCCCGGGCGGGACAGCCTACGAGCAGTACTTC
TRBJ2-1,TRBV7-2,many,TRBD1,16,CASSLTGGAWDNEQFF,TGTGCCAGCAGCTTGACAGGGGGCGCTTGGGACAATGAGCAGTTCTTC
TRBJ2-3,TRBV7-2,.,TRBD2,14,CASSLNPWEGTQYF,TGTGCCAGCAGCTTAAATCCTTGGGAGGGAACGCAGTATTTT
TRBJ2-3,TRBV4-1,few,.,14,CASSPRWPTDTQYF,TGCGCCAGCAGCCCTCGCTGGCCCACAGATACGCAGTATTTT